This T cell receptor beta chain stems from a study of monozygotic twins with inflammatory bowel disease. Study-level points and caveats: Distinguishing T cell subtypes was not possible. Compared with healthy twins, IBD patients shared fewer clonotypes with others, especially with disease activity. IBD patients had lower TCRbeta diversity (inverse Simpson) than healthy co-twins.

Template switching appended UMIs that held a 6-nucleotide sample barcode. With the 5' RACE reads reprocessed, TCRdb shows one record per CDR3 protein and no DNA. This sample's table has roughly 320,000 distinct CDR3 sequences. Points on this clonotype: Its specificity is not known.

Germline V gene sequence: CDR1 SSHAT, CDR2 FNYEAQ (reference sequence). This CDR3 has 13 residues. J is TRBJ2-2 and V is TRBV7-7. This receptor was identified in a human donor with ulcerative colitis or Crohn's disease, or a healthy co-twin of an affected twin (not recorded which). Sequences were obtained from blood. The CDR3 sequence is CASSLGVTGALFF.